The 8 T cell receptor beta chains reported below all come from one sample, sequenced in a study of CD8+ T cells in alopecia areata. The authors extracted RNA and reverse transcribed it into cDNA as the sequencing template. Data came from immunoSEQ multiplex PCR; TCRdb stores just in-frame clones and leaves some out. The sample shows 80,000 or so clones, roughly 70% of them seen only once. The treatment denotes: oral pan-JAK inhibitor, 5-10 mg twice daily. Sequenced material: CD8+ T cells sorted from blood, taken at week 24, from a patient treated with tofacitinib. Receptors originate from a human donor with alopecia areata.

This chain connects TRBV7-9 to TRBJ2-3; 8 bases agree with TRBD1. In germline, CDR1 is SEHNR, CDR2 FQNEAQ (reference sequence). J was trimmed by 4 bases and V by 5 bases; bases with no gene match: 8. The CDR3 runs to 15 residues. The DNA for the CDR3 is TGTGCCAGCAGCAACCGGGACAGGATACCAGATACGCAGTATTTT. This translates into CASSNRDRIPDTQYF. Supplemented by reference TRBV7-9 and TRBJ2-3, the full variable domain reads DTGVSQNPRHKITKRGQNVTFRCDPISEHNRLYWYRQTLGQGPEFLTYFQNEAQLEKSRLLSDRFSAERPKGSFSTLEIQRTEQGDSAMYLCASSNRDRIPDTQYFGPGTRLTVL.

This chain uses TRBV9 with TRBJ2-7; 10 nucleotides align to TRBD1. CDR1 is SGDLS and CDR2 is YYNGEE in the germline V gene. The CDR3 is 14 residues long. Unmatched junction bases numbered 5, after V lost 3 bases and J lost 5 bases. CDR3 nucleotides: TGTGCCAGCAGCGGGGGACAGGGGCTCCACGAGCAGTACTTC. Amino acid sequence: CASSGGQGLHEQYF.

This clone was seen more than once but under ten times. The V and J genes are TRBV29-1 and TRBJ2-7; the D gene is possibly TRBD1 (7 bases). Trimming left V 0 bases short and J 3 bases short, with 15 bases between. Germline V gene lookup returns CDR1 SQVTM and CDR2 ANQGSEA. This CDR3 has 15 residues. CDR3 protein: CSVEDWGDRRYEQYF. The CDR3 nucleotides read TGCAGCGTTGAAGATTGGGGGGACAGACGCTACGAGCAGTACTTC.

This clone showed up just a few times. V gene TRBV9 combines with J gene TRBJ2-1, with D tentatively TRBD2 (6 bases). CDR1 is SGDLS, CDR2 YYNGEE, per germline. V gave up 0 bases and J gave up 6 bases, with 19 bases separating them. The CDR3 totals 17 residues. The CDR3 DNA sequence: TGTGCCAGCAGCGTAGCTAAGGAGGGGCTAGCGTTCAATGAGCAGTTCTTC. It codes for CASSVAKEGLAFNEQFF.

The CDR3 region is CASSFQTDTQYF. The CDR3 nucleotides are TGTGCCAGCAGCTTTCAGACAGATACGCAGTATTTT. The genes are TRBV7-2 and TRBJ2-3; D is undetermined. Trimming removed 3 bases at V and 3 bases at J, with 4 bases between. Germline CDR1 and CDR2: SGHTA and FQGNSA. This CDR3 has 12 residues.

CDR3 DNA: TGCGCCAGCAGCCAAGCTACCTCAAGCTCCTACAATGAGCAGTTCTTC. Translating it yields CASSQATSSSYNEQFF. This sequence joins TRBV4-1 and TRBJ2-1; D unresolved. V was shortened by 1 base and J by 0 bases, with 10 bases between the two germline ends. In germline, CDR1 is MGHRA, CDR2 YSYEKL. This CDR3 is built from 16 residues.

In nucleotides, the CDR3 is TGCGCCAGCAGGTATGGTATGGACTACGAGCAGTACTTC. Its translation: CASRYGMDYEQYF. The J gene is TRBJ2-7, the V gene TRBV5-1; D is undetermined. Germline CDR1 reads SGHRS; CDR2 reads YFSETQ. V was trimmed by 5 bases and J by 3 bases, leaving 12 bases between them. The CDR3 is 13 residues long.

Here the CDR3 reads CASSRTSGTSVNTQYF. Written as DNA, the CDR3 is TGTGCCAGCAGCAGGACTAGCGGGACGAGCGTGAATACGCAGTATTTT. The rearrangement joins TRBV7-9 to TRBJ2-3; 12 nucleotides match TRBD2. This CDR3 has 16 amino acids. Germline trimming cut 5 bases from V and 7 bases from J; bases unmatched to any gene: 10. Germline-derived CDR1 and CDR2 are SEHNR and FQNEAQ (reference sequence).